Listed here are 3 T cell receptor beta chains from one sample, sequenced in a study of neurological immune-mediated disorders. Using its own MiXCR run on the 5' RACE reads, TCRdb lists one record per CDR3 protein. The sample has roughly 76,000 distinct CDR3 sequences, 13% to 15% seen once. The sequenced material came from PBMCs. All receptors derive from a woman aged 45-59 years in good health.

The chain uses TRBV5-1 and TRBJ1-2; D is possibly TRBD1 (5 bases). V lost 2 bases and J lost 4, with 12 bases in between. Per the germline V gene, CDR1 is SGHRS and CDR2 is YFSETQ. CDR3 length: 14 residues. The CDR3 DNA reads TGCGCCAGCAGCTTCGGGGACGCCTTCTATGGCTACACCTTC. This translates into CASSFGDAFYGYTF.

This clonotype occurred a few times. This chain joins TRBV18 and TRBJ1-5, with TRBD1 identical over 8 bases. The germline gives CDR1 KGHSH, CDR2 LQKENI. V shed 6 bases, J shed 2 bases, and the junction held 6 bases outside the gene matches. The CDR3 is 15 amino acids. CDR3 nucleotides: TGTGCCAGCTCCCTTGACAGGGGAGGCAATCAGCCCCAGCATTTT. Translation gives CASSLDRGGNQPQHF. Based on the CDR3 plus reference TRBV18 and TRBJ1-5, the full variable domain is NAGVMQNPRHLVRRRGQEARLRCSPMKGHSHVYWYRQLPEEGLKFMVYLQKENIIDESGMPKERFSAEFPKEGPSILRIQQVVRGDSAAYFCASSLDRGGNQPQHFGDGTRLSIL.

This clonotype was observed at least ten times. This rearrangement joins TRBV27 to TRBJ2-7, with D uncertain. Germline V CDR1 and CDR2: MNHEY, SMNVEV (reference sequence). The CDR3 contains 14 residues. Trimming pared 2 bases from V and 0 bases from J, leaving 8 bases between. The CDR3 is CASSLGSLSYEQYF. The CDR3 DNA reads TGTGCCAGCAGTTTAGGCAGCCTCTCCTACGAGCAGTACTTC.